One and the same sample provided the 11 T cell receptor beta chains below, sequenced in a study of T cells expressing NK-cell markers. From its re-call of the 5' RACE reads, TCRdb lists each CDR3 protein once, without DNA. The sample totals about 460,000 distinct CDR3 sequences. The sample was blood T cells: a sorted CD56 or NKG2C T cell subset, CD4+ or CD8+ T cells, or bulk PBMC T cells (not recorded which). Receptor source: a woman between 45 and 65 years old in good health.

The V gene is TRBV15, the J gene TRBJ1-1; TCRdb outputs TRBD1, but without DNA this stays unchecked. The CDR3 totals 14 residues. Germline V gives CDR1 LNHNV, CDR2 YYDKDF (reference sequence). CDR3 region: CATQRHRRDTEAFF.

The chain combines TRBV11-1 with TRBJ1-1; TCRdb gives TRBD1 as the D gene, but with no DNA this cannot be confirmed. This CDR3 contains 15 residues. CDR1 is SGHAT and CDR2 is FQDESV in the germline V gene (reference sequence). CDR3 loop: CASSFMRDSASLAFF.

This chain uses TRBV5-1 with TRBJ2-2; TCRdb's D call, TRBD1, is unchecked because there is no DNA. The CDR3 consists of 16 residues. CDR1 and CDR2 from the germline V gene are SGHRS and YFSETQ. The CDR3 is CASSTGLGPGTGELFF.

The V call is TRBV9, the J call TRBJ2-3. This CDR3 spans 15 amino acids. Germline-derived CDR1 and CDR2 are SGDLS and YYNGEE. The CDR3 protein is CASSVAGHNTDTQYF.

The rearrangement links TRBV12-3 or TRBV12-4 to TRBJ2-2; TCRdb's D gene call, TRBD1, goes unchecked for lack of DNA. CDR3 size: 15 residues. CDR3 sequence reads: CASSLLPGRTGELFF.

This chain connects TRBV10-1 to TRBJ2-1; there is no DNA to check the TCRdb D call of TRBD1. The CDR3 sequence is 15 residues long. Germline values: CDR1 WNHNN, CDR2 SYGVQD (reference sequence). Here the CDR3 reads CASSDHGQGGNEQFF.

This chain's CDR3 is CASGGQGKGEQYF. The chain employs TRBV25-1 and TRBJ2-7; TCRdb gives TRBD1 as the D gene, but with no DNA this cannot be confirmed. The CDR3 is made up of 13 amino acids. The germline gives CDR1 MGHDK, CDR2 SYGVNS.

This chain links TRBV29-1 with TRBJ2-5. The CDR3 covers 13 residues. Germline-derived CDR1 and CDR2 are SQVTM and ANQGSEA. The CDR3 here is CSVEGIFKETQYF. Filled out from reference TRBV29-1 and TRBJ2-5, the complete variable domain reads SAVISQKPSRDICQRGTSLTIQCQVDSQVTMMFWYRQQPGQSLTLIATANQGSEATYESGFVIDKFPISRPNLTFSTLTVSNMSPEDSSIYLCSVEGIFKETQYFGPGTRLLVL.

V and J are TRBV6-1 and TRBJ2-1. CDR3 length equals 11 residues. Germline V CDR1 and CDR2: MNHNS, SASEGT. The chain's CDR3 is CAIHTRNEQFF.

The chain employs TRBV11-3 and TRBJ2-4; TCRdb's D call of TRBD2 is untestable without DNA. This CDR3 is 13 amino acids long. Germline-derived CDR1 and CDR2 are SGHNT and YENEEA. The chain's CDR3 is CASSNRDGAFQYF.

V is TRBV7-3 and J is TRBJ2-3; there is no DNA to check the TCRdb D call of TRBD1. Germline V gene sequence: CDR1 SGHTA, CDR2 FQGTGA. The CDR3 is made up of 13 amino acids. The CDR3: CASGTGSSDTQYF.